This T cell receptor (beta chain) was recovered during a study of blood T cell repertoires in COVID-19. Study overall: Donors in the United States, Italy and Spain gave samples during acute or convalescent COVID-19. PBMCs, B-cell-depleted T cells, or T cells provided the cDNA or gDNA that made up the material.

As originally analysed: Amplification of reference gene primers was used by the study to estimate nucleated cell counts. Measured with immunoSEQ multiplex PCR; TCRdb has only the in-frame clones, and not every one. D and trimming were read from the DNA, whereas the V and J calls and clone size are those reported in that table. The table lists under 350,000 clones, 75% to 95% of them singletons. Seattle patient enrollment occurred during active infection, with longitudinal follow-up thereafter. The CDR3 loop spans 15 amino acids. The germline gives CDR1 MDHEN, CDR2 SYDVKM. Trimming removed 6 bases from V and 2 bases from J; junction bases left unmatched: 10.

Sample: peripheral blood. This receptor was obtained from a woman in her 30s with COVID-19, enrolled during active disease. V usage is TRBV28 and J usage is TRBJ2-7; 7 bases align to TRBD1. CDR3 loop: CASSPGGTATYEQYF. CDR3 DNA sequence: TGTGCCAGCAGCCCCGGTGGGACAGCTACCTACGAGCAGTACTTC. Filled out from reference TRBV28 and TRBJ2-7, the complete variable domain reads DVKVTQSSRYLVKRTGEKVFLECVQDMDHENMFWYRQDPGLGLRLIYFSYDVKMKEKGDIPEGYSVSREKKERFSLILESASTNQTSMYLCASSPGGTATYEQYFGPGTRLTVT.